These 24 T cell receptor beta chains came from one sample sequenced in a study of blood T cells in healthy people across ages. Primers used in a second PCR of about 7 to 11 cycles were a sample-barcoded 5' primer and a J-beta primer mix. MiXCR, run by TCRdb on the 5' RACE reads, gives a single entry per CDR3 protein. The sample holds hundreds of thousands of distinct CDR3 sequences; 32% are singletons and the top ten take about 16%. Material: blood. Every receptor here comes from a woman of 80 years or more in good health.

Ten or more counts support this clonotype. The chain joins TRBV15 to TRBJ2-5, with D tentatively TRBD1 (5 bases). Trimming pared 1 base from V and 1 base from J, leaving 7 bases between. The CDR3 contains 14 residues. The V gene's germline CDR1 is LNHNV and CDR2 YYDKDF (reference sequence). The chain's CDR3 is CATSRGQPQETQYF. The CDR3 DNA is TGTGCCACCAGCAGAGGACAGCCCCAAGAGACCCAGTACTTC.

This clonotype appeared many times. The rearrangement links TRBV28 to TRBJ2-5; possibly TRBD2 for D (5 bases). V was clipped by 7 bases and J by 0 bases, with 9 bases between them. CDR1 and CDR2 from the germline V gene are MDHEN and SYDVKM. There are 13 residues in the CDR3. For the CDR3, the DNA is TGTGCCAGCACCCCCGGGGACCAAGAGACCCAGTACTTC. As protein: CASTPGDQETQYF.

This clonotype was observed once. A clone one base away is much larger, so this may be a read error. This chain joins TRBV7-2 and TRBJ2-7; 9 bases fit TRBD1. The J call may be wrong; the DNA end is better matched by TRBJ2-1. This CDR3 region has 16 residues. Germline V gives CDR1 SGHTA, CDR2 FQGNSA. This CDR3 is CASSLTRDRVPYEQFF. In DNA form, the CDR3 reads TGTGCCAGCAGCTTAACAAGGGACAGGGTTCCCTACGAGCAGTTCTTC.

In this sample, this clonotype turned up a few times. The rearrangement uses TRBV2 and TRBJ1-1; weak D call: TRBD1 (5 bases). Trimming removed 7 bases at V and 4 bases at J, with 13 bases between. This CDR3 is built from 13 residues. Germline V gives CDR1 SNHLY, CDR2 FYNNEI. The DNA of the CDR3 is TGTGCCAGCATGAGGGACGCGGGCACTGAAGCTTTCTTT. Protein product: CASMRDAGTEAFF.

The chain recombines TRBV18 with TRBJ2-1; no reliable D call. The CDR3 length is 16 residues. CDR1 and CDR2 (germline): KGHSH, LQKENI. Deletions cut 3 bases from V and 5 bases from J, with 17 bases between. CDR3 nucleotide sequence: TGTGCCAGCTCACCTATGACTCTGGCGGTTAACAATGAGCAGTTCTTC. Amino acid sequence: CASSPMTLAVNNEQFF. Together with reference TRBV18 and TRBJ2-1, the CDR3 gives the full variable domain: NAGVMQNPRHLVRRRGQEARLRCSPMKGHSHVYWYRQLPEEGLKFMVYLQKENIIDESGMPKERFSAEFPKEGPSILRIQQVVRGDSAAYFCASSPMTLAVNNEQFFGPGTRLTVL.

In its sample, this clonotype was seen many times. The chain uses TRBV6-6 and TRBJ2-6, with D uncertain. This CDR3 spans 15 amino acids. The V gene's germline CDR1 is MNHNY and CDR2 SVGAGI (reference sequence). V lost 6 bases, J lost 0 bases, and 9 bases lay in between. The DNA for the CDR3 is TGTGCCAGCAGCTCCAGTAACTCTGGGGCCAACGTCCTGACTTTC. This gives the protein CASSSSNSGANVLTF.

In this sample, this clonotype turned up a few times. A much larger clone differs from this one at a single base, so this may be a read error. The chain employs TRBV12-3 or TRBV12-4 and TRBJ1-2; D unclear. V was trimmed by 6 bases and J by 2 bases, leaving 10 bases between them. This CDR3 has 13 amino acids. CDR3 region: CASRFVRNYGYTF. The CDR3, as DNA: TGTGCCAGCAGGTTCGTACGGAACTATGGCTACACCTTC.

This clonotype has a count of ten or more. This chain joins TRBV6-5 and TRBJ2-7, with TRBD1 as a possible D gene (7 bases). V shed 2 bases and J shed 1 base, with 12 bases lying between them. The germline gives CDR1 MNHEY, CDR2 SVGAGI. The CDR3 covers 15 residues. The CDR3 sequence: CASSYGQGGSYEQYF. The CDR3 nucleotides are TGTGCCAGCAGTTACGGTCAGGGGGGATCCTACGAGCAGTACTTC.

CDR3 loop: CASSLRDSLYNEQFF. The DNA of the CDR3 is TGTGCCAGCAGTTTAAGGGACAGCCTCTACAATGAGCAGTTCTTC. V and J are TRBV28 and TRBJ2-1; TRBD1 matches at 7 bases. V shed 2 bases and J 3 bases; nucleotides not matched to a gene: 4. Looked up from germline, CDR1 is MDHEN and CDR2 is SYDVKM. This CDR3 is built from 15 residues.

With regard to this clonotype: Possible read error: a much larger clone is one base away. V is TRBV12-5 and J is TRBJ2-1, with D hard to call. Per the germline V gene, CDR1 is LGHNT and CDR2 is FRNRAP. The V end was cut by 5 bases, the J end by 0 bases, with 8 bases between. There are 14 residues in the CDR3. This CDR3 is CASGDGLSYNEQFF. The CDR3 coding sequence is TGTGCTAGTGGTGATGGGCTCTCCTACAATGAGCAGTTCTTC.

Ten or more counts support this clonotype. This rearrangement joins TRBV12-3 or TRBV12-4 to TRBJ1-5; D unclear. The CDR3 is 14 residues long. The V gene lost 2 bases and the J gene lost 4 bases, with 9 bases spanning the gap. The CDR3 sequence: CASSLRKVNQPQHF. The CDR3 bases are TGTGCCAGCAGTTTAAGGAAAGTAAATCAGCCCCAGCATTTT.

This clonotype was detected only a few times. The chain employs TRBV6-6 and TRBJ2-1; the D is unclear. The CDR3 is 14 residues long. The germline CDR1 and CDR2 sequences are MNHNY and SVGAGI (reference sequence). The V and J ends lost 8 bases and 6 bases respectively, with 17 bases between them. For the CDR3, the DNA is TGTGCCAGCCGGAAAGACGGACGTTTCAATGAGCAGTTCTTC. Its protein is CASRKDGRFNEQFF.

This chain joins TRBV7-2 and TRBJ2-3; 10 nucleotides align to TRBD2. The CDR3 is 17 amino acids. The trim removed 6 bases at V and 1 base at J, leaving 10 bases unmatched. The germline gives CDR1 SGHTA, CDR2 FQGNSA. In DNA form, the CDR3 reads TGTGCCAGCAGTACTAGCGGGGCGGCACGTGGCACAGATACGCAGTATTTT. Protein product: CASSTSGAARGTDTQYF.

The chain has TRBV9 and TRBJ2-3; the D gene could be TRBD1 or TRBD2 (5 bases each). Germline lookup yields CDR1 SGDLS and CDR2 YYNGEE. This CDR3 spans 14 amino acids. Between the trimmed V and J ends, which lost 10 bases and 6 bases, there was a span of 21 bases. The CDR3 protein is CASTTGGTQDTQYF. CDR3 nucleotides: TGTGCCTCTACCACTGGGGGAACACAGGATACGCAGTATTTT.

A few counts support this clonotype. CDR3 amino acids: CASGGGGAKGEEQFF. The CDR3 coding sequence is TGTGCTAGTGGAGGAGGGGGGGCAAAGGGCGAAGAGCAGTTCTTC. This chain links TRBV12-5 with TRBJ2-1, with D possibly being TRBD2 (7 bases). The CDR3 sequence is 15 residues long. The V end was cut by 6 bases, the J end by 10 bases, with 22 bases between. CDR1 is LGHNT and CDR2 is FRNRAP in the germline V gene.

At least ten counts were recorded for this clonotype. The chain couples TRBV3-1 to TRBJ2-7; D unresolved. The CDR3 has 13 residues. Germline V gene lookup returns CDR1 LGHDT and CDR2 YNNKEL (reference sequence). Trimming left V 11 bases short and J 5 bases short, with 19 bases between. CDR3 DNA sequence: TGTGCCTCCAGTAACGCTTTTCCCCACGAGCAGTACTTC. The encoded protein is CASSNAFPHEQYF.

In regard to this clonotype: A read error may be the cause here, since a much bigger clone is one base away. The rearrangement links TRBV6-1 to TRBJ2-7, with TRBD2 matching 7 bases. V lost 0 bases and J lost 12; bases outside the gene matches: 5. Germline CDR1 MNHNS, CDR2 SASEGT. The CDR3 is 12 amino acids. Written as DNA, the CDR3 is TGTGCCAGCAGTGAAGCGCGGGAGACCCGGTACTTC. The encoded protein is CASSEARETRYF.

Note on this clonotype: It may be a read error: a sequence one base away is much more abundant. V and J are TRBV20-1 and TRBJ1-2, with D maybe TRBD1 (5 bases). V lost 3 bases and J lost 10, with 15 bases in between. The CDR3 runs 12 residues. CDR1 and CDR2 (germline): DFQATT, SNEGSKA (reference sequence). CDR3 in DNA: TGCAGTGCTAGGGCGCAGGGTGTTGACTACACCTTC. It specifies CSARAQGVDYTF.

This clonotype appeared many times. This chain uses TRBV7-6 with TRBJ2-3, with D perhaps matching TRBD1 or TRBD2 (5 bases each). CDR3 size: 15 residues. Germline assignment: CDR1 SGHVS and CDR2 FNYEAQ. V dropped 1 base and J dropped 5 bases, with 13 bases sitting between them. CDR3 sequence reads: CASSLGQGRGDTQYF. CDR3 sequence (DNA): TGTGCCAGCAGCTTAGGGCAGGGCCGGGGAGATACGCAGTATTTT. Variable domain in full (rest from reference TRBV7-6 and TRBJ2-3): GAGVSQSPRYKVTKRGQDVALRCDPISGHVSLYWYRQALGQGPEFLTYFNYEAQQDKSGLPNDRFSAERPEGSISTLTIQRTEQRDSAMYRCASSLGQGRGDTQYFGPGTRLTVL.

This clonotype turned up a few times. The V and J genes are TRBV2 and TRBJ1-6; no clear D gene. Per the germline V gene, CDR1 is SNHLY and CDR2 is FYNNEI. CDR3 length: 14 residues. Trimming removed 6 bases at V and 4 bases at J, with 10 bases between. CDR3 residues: CASSPPGYNSPLHF. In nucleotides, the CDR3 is TGTGCCAGCAGCCCCCCGGGATATAATTCACCCCTCCACTTT. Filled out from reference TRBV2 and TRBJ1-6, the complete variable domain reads EPEVTQTPSHQVTQMGQEVILRCVPISNHLYFYWYRQILGQKVEFLVSFYNNEISEKSEIFDDQFSVERPDGSNFTLKIRSTKLEDSAMYFCASSPPGYNSPLHFGNGTRLTVT.

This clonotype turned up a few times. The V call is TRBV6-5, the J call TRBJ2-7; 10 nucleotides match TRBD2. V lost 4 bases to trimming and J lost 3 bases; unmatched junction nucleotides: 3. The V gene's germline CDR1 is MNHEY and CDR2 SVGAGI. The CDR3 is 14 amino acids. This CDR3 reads CASSSGTSVYEQYF. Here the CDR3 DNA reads TGTGCCAGCAGTTCTGGGACTAGCGTCTACGAGCAGTACTTC.

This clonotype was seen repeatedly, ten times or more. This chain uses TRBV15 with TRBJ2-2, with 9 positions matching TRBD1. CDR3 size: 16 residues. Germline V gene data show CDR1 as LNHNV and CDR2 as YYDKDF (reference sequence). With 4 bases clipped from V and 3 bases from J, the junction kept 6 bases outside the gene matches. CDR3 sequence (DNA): TGTGCCACCAGCACCACTAACAGGGGGCACACCGGGGAGCTGTTTTTT. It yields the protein CATSTTNRGHTGELFF.

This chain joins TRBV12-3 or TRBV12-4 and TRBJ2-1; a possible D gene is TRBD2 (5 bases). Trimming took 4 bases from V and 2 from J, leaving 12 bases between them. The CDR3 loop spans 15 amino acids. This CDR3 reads CASSSIVGAYNEQFF. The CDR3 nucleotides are TGTGCCAGCAGTTCCATAGTCGGGGCCTACAATGAGCAGTTCTTC.

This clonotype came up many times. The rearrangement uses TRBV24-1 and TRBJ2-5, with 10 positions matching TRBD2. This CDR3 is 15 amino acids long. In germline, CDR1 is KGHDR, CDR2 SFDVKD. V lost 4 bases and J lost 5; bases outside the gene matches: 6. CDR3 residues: CATSDVAGGGETQYF. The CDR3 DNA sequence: TGTGCCACCAGTGACGTAGCGGGGGGAGGTGAGACCCAGTACTTC.